The clone carrying this TCR beta chain was counted only a few times. The data originate from a study of CD8+CD57+ T cells in acquired aplastic anemia. Profiling of TCR beta VDJ combinations and CDR3 sequences used genomic DNA as template. TCRdb independently ran MiXCR on the reads; one entry per CDR3 protein. The sample shows some 170,000 distinct CDR3 sequences, approximately 43% of them seen only once. What was sequenced was sorted CD4+, CD8+, or CD8+CD57+ T cells (not recorded which) from PBMCs. The TCR comes from a human donor in good health.

The CDR3 nucleotides read TGTGCCAGCTCACCCCCCGGGACAGCTAACTATGGCTACACCTTC. It codes for CASSPPGTANYGYTF. The chain combines TRBV18 with TRBJ1-2, with 7 bases that match TRBD1. J lost 0 bases, V lost 3 bases, and 4 bases had no gene match. The CDR3 contains 15 residues. Germline V lookup: CDR1 KGHSH, CDR2 LQKENI.